This T cell receptor (beta chain) is drawn from a study of response to subunit inactivated influenza vaccine. Study conclusions and caveats: It was suggested by the authors that few new T cells are recruited by each seasonal influenza vaccination.

CDR3 length equals 16 residues. Trimming shortened V by 3 bases and J by 0 bases, and 13 bases separated the two germline ends. Concerning this clonotype itself: What it binds is unknown.

A single record per CDR3 protein comes from TCRdb applying MiXCR to the RT-PCR reads. The data hold about 520,000 distinct CDR3 sequences, with approximately 7.3% observed a single time. V is TRBV12-3 or TRBV12-4 and J is TRBJ2-3; D is possibly TRBD2 (6 bases). This receptor was taken from a man in his fifties or sixties who received an inactivated influenza vaccine. The input for sequencing was PBMCs from blood, taken roughly 24 months after vaccination. The CDR3 is CASSFGGATSTDTQYF. Written as DNA, the CDR3 is TGTGCCAGCAGTTTCGGAGGGGCGACTAGCACAGATACGCAGTATTTT.